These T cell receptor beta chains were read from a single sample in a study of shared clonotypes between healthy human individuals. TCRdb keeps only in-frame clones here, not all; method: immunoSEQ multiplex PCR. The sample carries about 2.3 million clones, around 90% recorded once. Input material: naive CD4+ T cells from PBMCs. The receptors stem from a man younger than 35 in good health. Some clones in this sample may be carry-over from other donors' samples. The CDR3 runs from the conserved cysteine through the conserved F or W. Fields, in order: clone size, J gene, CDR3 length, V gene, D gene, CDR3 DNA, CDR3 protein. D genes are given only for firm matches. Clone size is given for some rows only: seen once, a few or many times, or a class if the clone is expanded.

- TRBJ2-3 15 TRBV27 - TGTGCCAGCAGTTTATCGGGCGGGGGCACAGATACGCAGTATTTT CASSLSGGGTDTQYF
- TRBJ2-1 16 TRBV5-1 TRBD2 TGCGCCAGCAGCTTGGGGGGACTAGCGGGAGCGGCTGAGCAGTTCTTC CASSLGGLAGAAEQFF
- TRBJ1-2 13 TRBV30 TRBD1 TGTGCCTGGAGTGTGAGGCAGGGGGATGGCTACACCTTC CAWSVRQGDGYTF
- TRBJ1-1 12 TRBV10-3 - TGTGCCACCAGGATGGCGAACACTGAAGCTTTCTTT CATRMANTEAFF
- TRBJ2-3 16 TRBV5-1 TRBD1 TGCGCCAGCAGCCACGGGACAGGGGGCGGTTCAGATACGCAGTATTTT CASSHGTGGGSDTQYF
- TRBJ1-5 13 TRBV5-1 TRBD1 TGCGCCAGCAGATTGACAGGGGATGAGCCCCAGCATTTT CASRLTGDEPQHF
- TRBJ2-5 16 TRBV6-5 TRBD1 TGTGCCAGCAGTTACTCACTTGGGACAGCCGAAGAGACCCAGTACTTC CASSYSLGTAEETQYF
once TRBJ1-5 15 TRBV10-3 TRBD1 TGTGCCATCAACTTCGGGACAGTTAGGAATCAGCCCCAGCATTTT CAINFGTVRNQPQHF
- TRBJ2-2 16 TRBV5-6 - TGTGCCAGCAGCTTGGGTCTAGCGACAAGAGGCGGGGAGCTGTTTTTT CASSLGLATRGGELFF
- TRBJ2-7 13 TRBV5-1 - TGCGCCAGCAGCTTGGAAAGGTTCGGCGAGCAGTACTTC CASSLERFGEQYF
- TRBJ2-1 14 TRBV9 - TGTGCCAGCAGCCTTGGGAGTGGTTACAATGAGCAGTTCTTC CASSLGSGYNEQFF
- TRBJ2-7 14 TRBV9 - TGTGCCAGCAGCGTAGACGCGGGTACTTACGAGCAGTACTTC CASSVDAGTYEQYF
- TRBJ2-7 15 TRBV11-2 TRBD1 TGTGCCAGCAGCTTAGCGGGACAGGGGTCCTACGAGCAGTACTTC CASSLAGQGSYEQYF
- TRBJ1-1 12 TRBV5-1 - TGCGCCAGCAGCAAAGGGAACACTGAAGCTTTCTTT CASSKGNTEAFF
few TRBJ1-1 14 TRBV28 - TGTGCCAGTGGGGACTATCTTATGAACACTGAAGCTTTCTTT CASGDYLMNTEAFF
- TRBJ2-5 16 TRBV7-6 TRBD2 TGTGCCAGCAGCAGACTGACTAGCGTAGCCCAAGAGACCCAGTACTTC CASSRLTSVAQETQYF
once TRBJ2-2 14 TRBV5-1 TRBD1 TGCGCCAGCAGCACGACAGGGTTCACCGGGGAGCTGTTTTTT CASSTTGFTGELFF
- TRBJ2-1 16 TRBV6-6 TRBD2 TGTGCCAGCAGCCAAATGCTAGCGGAGGTCTACAATGAGCAGTTCTTC CASSQMLAEVYNEQFF
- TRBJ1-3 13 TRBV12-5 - TGTGCTAGTGGTTTAGGCTCCGGGAGCACCATATATTTT CASGLGSGSTIYF
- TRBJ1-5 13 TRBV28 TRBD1 TGTGCCAGCAGGGGACAGGGAGGCCAGCCCCAGCATTTT CASRGQGGQPQHF
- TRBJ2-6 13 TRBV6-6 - TGTGCCAGCCTCCCAGGTGGGGCCAACGTCCTGACTTTC CASLPGGANVLTF
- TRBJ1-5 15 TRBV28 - TGTGCCAGCAGTGGTGGGAGGGCCGGCAATCAGCCCCAGCATTTT CASSGGRAGNQPQHF
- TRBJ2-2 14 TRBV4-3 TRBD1 TGCGCCAGCACATGGGACAGGGGGCCCGGGGAGCTGTTTTTT CASTWDRGPGELFF
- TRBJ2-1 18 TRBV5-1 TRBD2 TGCGCCAGCAGCTTGAATAGCGGGAGGGCCTTATCCTACAATGAGCAGTTCTTC CASSLNSGRALSYNEQFF
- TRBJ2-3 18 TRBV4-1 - TGCGCCAGCAGTCAAGGGCGGGCAGGGCTCCCGTCCACAGATACGCAGTATTTT CASSQGRAGLPSTDTQYF
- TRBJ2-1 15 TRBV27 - TGTGCCAGCAGGAGGGCCTCCTCTTTGGGGAATGAGCAGTTCTTC CASRRASSLGNEQFF
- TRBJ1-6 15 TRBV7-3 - TGTGCCAGCAGCGAACGGGGGGGATGGCATTCACCCCTCCACTTT CASSERGGWHSPLHF
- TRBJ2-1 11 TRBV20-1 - TGCAGTGCCCTATCCGGTTGGAAGCAGTTCTTC CSALSGWKQFF
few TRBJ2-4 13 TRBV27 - TGTGCCAGCAGTTCAGTATCTATCGGGATTCAGTACTTC CASSSVSIGIQYF
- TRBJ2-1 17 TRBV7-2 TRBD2 TGTGCCAGCAGCACCCGACTAGCGGGAAGCTCCTACAATGAGCAGTTCTTC CASSTRLAGSSYNEQFF
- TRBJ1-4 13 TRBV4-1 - TGCGCCAGCAGCCAAGTAGTGCGTGAAAAACTGTTTTTT CASSQVVREKLFF
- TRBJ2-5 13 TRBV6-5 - TGTGCCAGCAGATATGATGCCCAAGAGACCCAGTACTTC CASRYDAQETQYF
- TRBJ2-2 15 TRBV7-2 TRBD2 TGTGCCAGCAGCTTATTACTAGCGGGAGCCGGGGAGCTGTTTTTT CASSLLLAGAGELFF
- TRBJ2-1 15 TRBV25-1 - TGTGCCAGCAGTGGGGTGGCTAGCGCCTACAATGAGCAGTTCTTC CASSGVASAYNEQFF
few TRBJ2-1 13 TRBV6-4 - TGTGCCAGCAGTGGAGACGGCCAAGGAGAGCAGTTCTTC CASSGDGQGEQFF
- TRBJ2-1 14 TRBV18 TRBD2 TGTGCCAGCTCACCATACAGCGGGAGGAATGAGCAGTTCTTC CASSPYSGRNEQFF
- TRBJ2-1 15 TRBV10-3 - TGTGCCATCAGTGAAGGCGGACGATCCTACAATGAGCAGTTCTTC CAISEGGRSYNEQFF
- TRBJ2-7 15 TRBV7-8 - TGTGCCAGCAGCTTAGCAGTAGGGGGGTCCTACGAGCAGTACTTC CASSLAVGGSYEQYF
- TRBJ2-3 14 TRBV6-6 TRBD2 TGTGCCACTCGGGCGGGAGGGCTTTCAGATACGCAGTATTTT CATRAGGLSDTQYF